This entry lists 13 T cell receptor beta chains sequenced from one sample in a study of blood T cell repertoires in COVID-19. Clones were sequenced by immunoSEQ multiplex PCR, and TCRdb holds only the in-frame ones, with some missing. Of hundreds of thousands of clones in the sample, roughly 85% were seen once. The sample consisted of PBMCs or T cells enriched from blood (not recorded which). The source is a man aged 40-49 years who had been exposed to COVID-19.

In this sample, this clone turned up once. This CDR3 is CSVDQGVDQPQHF. The CDR3 DNA follows: TGCAGCGTTGACCAGGGTGTTGATCAGCCCCAGCATTTT. This sequence joins TRBV29-1 and TRBJ1-5, with D possibly TRBD1 on 5 matching bases. The ends were cut back, 3 bases at V and 5 bases at J, with 11 bases in the middle. This CDR3 spans 13 amino acids. CDR1 is SQVTM and CDR2 is ANQGSEA in the germline V gene.

The V and J genes are TRBV7-6 and TRBJ2-3; the match to TRBD2 covers 7 bases. CDR3 length: 14 amino acids. Germline CDR1 SGHVS, CDR2 FNYEAQ. After removal of 4 bases from V and 4 bases from J, the junction contained 5 bases not matched to a gene. The CDR3 loop is CASSSFSGSDTQYF. The CDR3 coding sequence is TGTGCCAGCAGCTCCTTTAGCGGGTCAGATACGCAGTATTTT.

The V and J genes are TRBV5-4 and TRBJ2-6; tentatively, D is TRBD1 (6 bases). The CDR3 runs 13 residues. Germline CDR1 SGHNT, CDR2 YYREEE (reference sequence). Trimming removed 0 bases from V and 10 bases from J, with 8 bases in between. The CDR3 nucleotides read TGTGCCAGCAGCTTGGACAGGGAGAACGTCCTGACTTTC. Translation: CASSLDRENVLTF.

The CDR3 nucleotides are TGTGCCAGCAGGGACAGCGTATATGGCTACACCTTC. Translated, it gives CASRDSVYGYTF. The gene calls are TRBV6-5 and TRBJ1-2, with a possible D match to TRBD1 (6 bases). CDR3 length: 12 amino acids. Germline lookup yields CDR1 MNHEY and CDR2 SVGAGI. Deletions cut 6 bases from V and 5 bases from J, with 10 bases between.

The rearrangement uses TRBV5-4 and TRBJ1-2, with D possibly TRBD1 on 6 matching bases. V was shortened by 4 bases and J by 7 bases, with 11 bases between the two germline ends. The CDR3 spans 12 residues. The V gene's germline CDR1 is SGHNT and CDR2 YYREEE (reference sequence). This CDR3 reads CASSTQGPGYTF. The CDR3 DNA reads TGTGCCAGCAGCACACAGGGCCCTGGCTACACCTTC.

The chain is built from TRBV7-9 and TRBJ2-5; 12 bases line up with TRBD1. Per germline, CDR1 SEHNR and CDR2 FQNEAQ (reference sequence). The CDR3 has 16 amino acids. The trim removed 5 bases at V and 5 bases at J, leaving 9 bases unmatched. The CDR3: CASSTGTGGLPETQYF. CDR3 DNA sequence: TGTGCCAGCAGCACAGGGACAGGGGGCCTTCCGGAGACCCAGTACTTC.

The chain uses TRBV3-1 (or the pseudogene TRBV3-2) and TRBJ2-7, with D unresolved. The CDR3 is 13 residues long. The V and J ends lost 4 bases and 3 bases respectively, with 10 bases between them. Per germline, CDR1 LGHDT and CDR2 YNNKEL (reference sequence). CDR3 residues: CASSRAADYEQYF. Written as DNA, the CDR3 is TGTGCCAGCAGCCGGGCCGCTGACTACGAGCAGTACTTC.

The chain links TRBV20-1 to TRBJ2-7; D unresolved. V shed 8 bases and J shed 0 bases, with 8 bases lying between them. The length of the CDR3 is 11 residues. Looked up from germline, CDR1 is DFQATT and CDR2 is SNEGSKA (reference sequence). CDR3 region: CSRTHSYEQYF. For the CDR3, the DNA is TGCAGTAGAACACACTCCTACGAGCAGTACTTC.

The CDR3, as DNA: TGTGCCAGCAGTGGGGGCCTCTCGAACACTGAAGCTTTCTTT. This encodes CASSGGLSNTEAFF. The chain combines TRBV2 with TRBJ1-1, with D possibly being TRBD1 (5 bases). This CDR3 has 14 residues. V shed 4 bases and J shed 1 base, with 10 bases lying between them. Germline assignment: CDR1 SNHLY and CDR2 FYNNEI.

V usage is TRBV19 and J usage is TRBJ1-2; D perhaps matches TRBD1 (6 bases). V was cut by 5 bases and J by 3 bases, with 19 bases left in between. The CDR3 runs 16 residues. In germline, CDR1 is LNHDA, CDR2 SQIVND (reference sequence). As DNA, the CDR3 is TGTGCCAGTAGTGACATTGGGCAGGGACACTACTATGGCTACACCTTC. This encodes CASSDIGQGHYYGYTF.

J is TRBJ2-3 and V is TRBV19, with D tentatively TRBD2 (5 bases). CDR1 is LNHDA, CDR2 SQIVND, per germline (reference sequence). Trimming removed 3 bases at V and 6 bases at J, with 13 bases between. This CDR3 is 14 amino acids long. The CDR3 reads CASSMGPDYDTQYF. Written as DNA, the CDR3 is TGTGCCAGTAGTATGGGTCCCGACTATGATACGCAGTATTTT.

The V and J genes are TRBV5-6 and TRBJ2-2; 10 bases line up with TRBD1. V shed 4 bases and J 4 bases; nucleotides not matched to a gene: 10. This CDR3 is 17 amino acids long. CDR1 SGHDT and CDR2 YYEEEE come from the germline V gene. For the CDR3, the DNA is TGTGCCAGCAGCCGCCGGACAGGGGGTTTGAGCACCGGGGAGCTGTTTTTT. Amino acids: CASSRRTGGLSTGELFF.

This clone was counted a single time. The rearrangement joins TRBV30 to TRBJ1-3, with D possibly being TRBD1 (5 bases). Trimming took 1 base from V and 3 from J, leaving 13 bases between them. The CDR3 covers 15 residues. The germline CDR1 and CDR2 sequences are GTSNPN and SVGIG (reference sequence). The CDR3 DNA follows: TGTGCCTGGAGTGGGCGCGGGGCTGGTGGAAACACCATATATTTT. Residues: CAWSGRGAGGNTIYF.